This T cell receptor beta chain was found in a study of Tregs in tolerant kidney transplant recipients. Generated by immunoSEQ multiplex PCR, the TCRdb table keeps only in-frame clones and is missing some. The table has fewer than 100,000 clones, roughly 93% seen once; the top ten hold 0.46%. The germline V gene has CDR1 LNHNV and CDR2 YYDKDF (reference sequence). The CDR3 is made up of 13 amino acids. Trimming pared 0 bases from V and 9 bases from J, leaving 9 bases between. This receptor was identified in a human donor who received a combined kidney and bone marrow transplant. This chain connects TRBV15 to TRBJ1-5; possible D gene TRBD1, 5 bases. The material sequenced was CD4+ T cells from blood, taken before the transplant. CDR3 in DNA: TGTGCCACCAGCAGAGATGGGGGAGGGCCCCAGCATTTT. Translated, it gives CATSRDGGGPQHF.